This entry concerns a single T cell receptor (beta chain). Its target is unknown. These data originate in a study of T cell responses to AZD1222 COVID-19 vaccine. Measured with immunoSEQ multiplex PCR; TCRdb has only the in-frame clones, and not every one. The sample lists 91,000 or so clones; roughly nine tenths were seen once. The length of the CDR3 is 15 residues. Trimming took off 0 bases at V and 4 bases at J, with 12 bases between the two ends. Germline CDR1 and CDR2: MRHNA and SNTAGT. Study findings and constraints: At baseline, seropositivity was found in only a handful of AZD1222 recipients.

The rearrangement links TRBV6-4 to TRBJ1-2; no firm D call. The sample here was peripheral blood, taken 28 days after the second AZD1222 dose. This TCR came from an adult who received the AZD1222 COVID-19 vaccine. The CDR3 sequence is CASSDSPAGLYGYTF. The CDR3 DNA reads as TGTGCCAGCAGTGACTCTCCCGCAGGCCTCTATGGCTACACCTTC.